This T cell receptor beta chain was documented in a study of blood T cells in healthy people across ages. The V end was cut by 3 bases, the J end by 1 base, with 10 bases between. CDR1 and CDR2 (germline): SGHRS, YFSETQ. The CDR3 contains 14 residues. Using a J-beta primer mix together with a sample-barcoded 5' primer, a second PCR was run for about 6 to 12 cycles. TCRdb re-derived calls from the 5' RACE reads in MiXCR, one entry per CDR3 protein. The data show about 1.8 million distinct CDR3 sequences, less than 50% seen once. Source material: blood. The rearrangement links TRBV5-1 to TRBJ2-5, with D perhaps given as TRBD1 or TRBD2 (5 bases each). The TCR comes from a woman in her thirties or forties in good health. The CDR3 DNA is TGCGCCAGCAGCTGGGACGAAGTCCAAGAGACCCAGTACTTC. Residues: CASSWDEVQETQYF.